Detailed here is one TCR beta chain. The antigen remains undetermined. This entry comes from a study of cytomegalovirus exposure and HLA in healthy donors. Study-level findings and limits: High specificity and sensitivity for cytomegalovirus status were reported for the classifier. A subsequent analysis found that TCR clusters from the first cohort also tended to co-occur in the 120 or so validation repertoires, with about 94% of cluster scores above 0. Cytomegalovirus-associated TCR beta chains were listed, numbering some 170. TCR sequences were mostly rare, though some public TCRs occurred in many donors.

Profiling relied on immunoSEQ multiplex PCR, and the TCRdb table lists in-frame clones only, not all of them. The table records 65,000 to 95,000 clones, 85% to 95% of them present only once. There are 16 residues in the CDR3. V was trimmed by 5 bases and J by 6 bases, leaving 21 bases between them. Per germline, CDR1 LNHNV and CDR2 YYDKDF (reference sequence). This clonotype originated in a man between 18 and 29 years old in good health and CMV-seronegative. The J gene is TRBJ2-3, the V gene TRBV15; a possible D gene is TRBD2 (5 bases). The specimen was PBMCs. CDR3 sequence reads: CATSPPEGFSPDTQYF. The CDR3 DNA sequence: TGTGCCACCAGCCCTCCAGAGGGATTCTCCCCCGATACGCAGTATTTT. The full variable domain, its missing parts supplied by reference TRBV15 and TRBJ2-3, is DAMVIQNPRYQVTQFGKPVTLSCSQTLNHNVMYWYQQKSSQAPKLLFHYYDKDFNNEADTPDNFQSRRPNTSFCFLDIRSPGLGDTAMYLCATSPPEGFSPDTQYFGPGTRLTVL.